These T cell receptor beta chains were read from a single sample in a study of radiation and T cells in renal cell carcinoma. Generated by immunoSEQ multiplex PCR, the TCRdb table keeps only in-frame clones and is missing some. The sample includes 120,000 or so clones, approximately 90% of them seen just once. Sequences were derived from blood, sampled from a patient whose treatment included radiotherapy and nephrectomy. The receptors derive from a woman in her 70s with renal cell carcinoma. Each CDR3 is given with its conserved first and last residue. D genes are given only for firm matches. Size tells how often a clone was seen (once, few, many) or the class of an expanded clone, and some rows leave it out.

j_call,d_call,v_call,clone_size,cdr3_length,cdr3_nt,cdr3_aa
TRBJ2-7,TRBD1,TRBV7-9,-,14,TGTGCCAGCAGCTCGGGACAGGGGATCGACGAGCAGTACTTC,CASSSGQGIDEQYF
TRBJ1-4,TRBD1,TRBV5-5,-,16,TGTGCCAGCAGCATTACCCCGGGACAGCGAAATGAAAAACTGTTTTTT,CASSITPGQRNEKLFF
TRBJ2-5,-,TRBV13,-,16,TGTGCCAGCAGCTCCTCAGGGGCAGGGACCCAAGAGACCCAGTACTTC,CASSSSGAGTQETQYF
TRBJ1-6,TRBD1,TRBV29-1,-,17,TGCAGCGTTGAAGCCGACAGGGTCAGATCCTATAATTCACCCCTCCACTTT,CSVEADRVRSYNSPLHF
TRBJ2-3,-,TRBV4-1,-,18,TGCGCCAGCAGCCAAGACGCCCAAGGGCCACTTAGCACAGATACGCAGTATTTT,CASSQDAQGPLSTDTQYF
TRBJ2-5,-,TRBV9,-,13,TGTGCCAGCAGCAAACAGGGATGGGAGACCCAGTACTTC,CASSKQGWETQYF
TRBJ2-2,-,TRBV19,-,15,TGTGCCAGTAATATGCAGGGTAGAAGGACCGGGGAGCTGTTTTTT,CASNMQGRRTGELFF
TRBJ1-3,-,TRBV19,-,18,TGTGCCAGTACCCAGTACCGGGACAATCCTTACTCTGGAAACACCATATATTTT,CASTQYRDNPYSGNTIYF
TRBJ1-1,TRBD1,TRBV6-6,-,16,TGTGCCACTACAATAGGACAGGGGAAAATGAACACTGAAGCTTTCTTT,CATTIGQGKMNTEAFF
TRBJ2-7,-,TRBV28,-,14,TGTGCCAGCAGCTTTAGTACCAGTTCGTCGCTTCGGTACTTC,CASSFSTSSSLRYF
TRBJ2-7,-,TRBV10-1,-,13,TGCGCCAGCAGTGAGGCAGGGACGTACGAGCAGTACTTC,CASSEAGTYEQYF
TRBJ2-3,-,TRBV11-2,once,12,TGTGCCAAAGGGAAGGAGGGAGATACGCAGTATTTT,CAKGKEGDTQYF
TRBJ2-7,-,TRBV5-4,-,15,TGTGCCAGCAGCTTGACAGGGACGAGGTCCTACGAGCAGTACTTC,CASSLTGTRSYEQYF
TRBJ1-2,-,TRBV7-2,once,13,TGTGCCAGCAGTCCGGGGGCTAACTATGGCTACACCTTC,CASSPGANYGYTF
TRBJ2-7,-,TRBV5-5,-,15,TGTGCCAGCAGCTTGGAGCAGGCCGGCTCCTACGAGCAGTACTTC,CASSLEQAGSYEQYF
TRBJ1-1,-,TRBV5-4,-,13,TGTGCCAGCAGCTTGGTTTCGAACACTGAAGCTTTCTTT,CASSLVSNTEAFF
TRBJ1-2,TRBD1,TRBV15,-,13,TGTGCCACCAGCAGAGATTGGGACAGGGGTAACACCTTC,CATSRDWDRGNTF
TRBJ2-7,TRBD1,TRBV5-1,-,13,TGCGCCAGCAGTTCGGACAGGGCAGGAGAGCAGTACTTC,CASSSDRAGEQYF
TRBJ2-3,-,TRBV19,-,15,TGTGCCAGTAGTATGGGGGGTCATGAATCAGATACGCAGTATTTT,CASSMGGHESDTQYF
TRBJ2-5,TRBD1,TRBV10-3,once,16,TGTGCCATCAGTGAGCCTTGGACAGGGGAGGGAGAGACCCAGTACTTC,CAISEPWTGEGETQYF
TRBJ2-3,-,TRBV4-1,-,16,TGCGCCAGCAGCCAAGAGATGTGGGGGGGCACAGATACGCAGTATTTT,CASSQEMWGGTDTQYF
TRBJ2-7,TRBD1,TRBV15,-,14,TGTGCCACCAGCAATCCGGGACAGGGGGTTGAGCAGTACTTC,CATSNPGQGVEQYF
TRBJ1-5,TRBD1,TRBV4-2,-,15,TGTGCCAGCAGCCAAGGACAGGGGGCTCGTCAGCCCCAGCATTTT,CASSQGQGARQPQHF
TRBJ2-7,-,TRBV6-5,-,14,TGTGCCAGCACCCCCTGGGGGTCAGGGCGCGAGCAGTACTTC,CASTPWGSGREQYF
TRBJ2-3,TRBD2,TRBV5-6,-,18,TGTGCCAGCAGCTTGGCAGCGGGGGGGCTAGAGGGGACAGATACGCAGTATTTT,CASSLAAGGLEGTDTQYF
TRBJ1-1,-,TRBV6-5,once,13,TGTGCCAGCAGGGGGAGGCGGAATACTGAAGCTTTCTTT,CASRGRRNTEAFF
TRBJ2-1,-,TRBV5-1,-,16,TGCGCCAGCAGCTCTGAGATGGACAGCTCCTACAATGAGCAGTTCTTC,CASSSEMDSSYNEQFF
TRBJ1-6,TRBD1,TRBV6-1,-,17,TGTGCCAGCAGTGGATCAGGGGGCATCTCCTATAATTCACCCCTCCACTTT,CASSGSGGISYNSPLHF
TRBJ2-5,-,TRBV29-1,-,16,TGCAGCGTTGCGGGGGAAATTTGGGGGGCCTGGGAGACCCAGTACTTC,CSVAGEIWGAWETQYF
TRBJ2-5,TRBD2,TRBV28,-,16,TGTGCCAGCAGTGACGAGCGGGGGGGCGTTGGAGAGACCCAGTACTTC,CASSDERGGVGETQYF
TRBJ2-7,TRBD1,TRBV10-3,-,13,TGTGCCATCAGCTACGGGACAGGGTACGAGCAGTACTTC,CAISYGTGYEQYF
TRBJ2-1,-,TRBV11-2,-,18,TGTGCCAGCAGCTTAGCACCGTCCCGGGACACCCAGCGGGATGAGCAGTTCTTC,CASSLAPSRDTQRDEQFF
TRBJ2-1,-,TRBV5-8,-,16,TGTGCCAGCAGCTTTACGGACACCTTTTCCTACAATGAGCAGTTCTTC,CASSFTDTFSYNEQFF
TRBJ1-1,-,TRBV2,-,13,TGTGCCAGCAGTGTCCAGATGAACACTGAAGCTTTCTTT,CASSVQMNTEAFF
TRBJ2-3,TRBD2,TRBV7-2,-,18,TGTGCCAGCAGCTTAAGGACTAGCGGGGGTGCCGGCACAGATACGCAGTATTTT,CASSLRTSGGAGTDTQYF
TRBJ2-1,-,TRBV27,-,15,TGTGCCAGCAGCCTTCTTCCTCGGCCTTACAATGAGCAGTTCTTC,CASSLLPRPYNEQFF
TRBJ1-1,TRBD1,TRBV27,-,17,TGTGCCAGCATGAAGGGTTCGGGACAGGGGGCGCATCCCACAGCTTTCTTT,CASMKGSGQGAHPTAFF
TRBJ2-7,-,TRBV5-1,-,14,TGCGCCAGCAGCTCGAAACCCAACAGGGACGAGCAGTACTTC,CASSSKPNRDEQYF
TRBJ1-2,-,TRBV19,few,13,TGTGCCAGTAGTGATGACAGGTCCTATGGCTACACCTTC,CASSDDRSYGYTF
TRBJ1-6,-,TRBV5-5,-,13,TGTGCCAGCAGCTTGGATACAGGGCGCTCCCTCCACTTT,CASSLDTGRSLHF
TRBJ1-4,-,TRBV6-4,-,12,TGTGCCAGCAATGAAGGGCATGAAAAACTGTTTTTT,CASNEGHEKLFF
TRBJ2-7,TRBD1,TRBV7-8,-,14,TGTGCCAGCAGCTTAGGGGACAGCTTCTACGAGCAGTACTTC,CASSLGDSFYEQYF
TRBJ2-7,-,TRBV30,-,16,TGTGCCTGGAGTGTAGGTGGAGCGCGGCGCTCCTACGAGCAGTACTTC,CAWSVGGARRSYEQYF
TRBJ2-2,TRBD1,TRBV5-1,-,15,TGCGCCAGCAGCTTGGCCGACAGGGGCACCGGGGAGCTGTTTTTT,CASSLADRGTGELFF
TRBJ1-2,-,TRBV5-1,once,15,TGCGCCAGCAGCCACGGTCAGGCCTATGGCTATGGCTACACCTTC,CASSHGQAYGYGYTF
TRBJ2-7,-,TRBV7-9,-,16,TGTGCCAGCAGCTTAGCGGACGGTCAAAGCTCCTACGAGCAGTACTTC,CASSLADGQSSYEQYF
TRBJ1-6,-,TRBV5-4,-,13,TGTGCCAGCAGCATGACAGGAAATTCACCCCTCCACTTT,CASSMTGNSPLHF
TRBJ2-1,-,TRBV19,-,12,TGTGCCAGCAGCCACCCGGGCAATGAGCAGTTCTTC,CASSHPGNEQFF
TRBJ1-1,-,TRBV18,-,13,TGTGCCAGCTCACCTTTTTGGGACACCGTAAGTTTCTTT,CASSPFWDTVSFF